A selection of T cell receptor beta chains follows, all from one sample in a study of T-cell memory formation after mild COVID-19. TCRdb called the 5' RACE reads again in MiXCR, with one record for every CDR3 protein. The sample lists about 350,000 distinct CDR3 sequences; approximately 27% were seen once. The sample was PBMCs or a T cell subset sorted from them (not recorded which). These TCRs come from an adult woman who had mild COVID-19 (a few samples of this study predate the infection). Cell type and time point are not known. Both conserved end residues are part of each CDR3. A D gene is named only where the DNA matches it firmly. For some rows the clone size is stated as once, few or many, or as a class when expanded; others skip it.

abundance: NA; j_gene: TRBJ2-5; d_gene: NA; v_gene: TRBV20-1; CDR3aa: CSARPTWSETQYF; CDR3nt: TGCAGTGCTAGACCGACATGGTCAGAGACCCAGTACTTC
abundance: few; j_gene: TRBJ1-1; d_gene: NA; v_gene: TRBV5-1; CDR3aa: CASSWSGGNTEAFF; CDR3nt: TGCGCCAGCAGCTGGTCGGGGGGGAACACTGAAGCTTTCTTT
abundance: NA; j_gene: TRBJ1-1; d_gene: NA; v_gene: TRBV27; CDR3aa: CASSFDSVRGGRTEAFF; CDR3nt: TGTGCCAGCAGTTTCGATTCAGTGAGGGGCGGTCGTACTGAAGCTTTCTTT
abundance: NA; j_gene: TRBJ2-1; d_gene: TRBD1; v_gene: TRBV5-4; CDR3aa: CASNPSPTGDEQFF; CDR3nt: TGTGCCAGCAACCCGAGTCCTACAGGGGATGAGCAGTTCTTC
abundance: few; j_gene: TRBJ2-1; d_gene: NA; v_gene: TRBV11-2; CDR3aa: CASSSGRGAWDEQFF; CDR3nt: TGTGCCAGCAGCTCAGGCAGGGGGGCATGGGATGAGCAGTTCTTC
abundance: few; j_gene: TRBJ1-1; d_gene: TRBD1; v_gene: TRBV6-4; CDR3aa: CASSDQQGTEAFF; CDR3nt: TGTGCCAGCAGTGATCAACAGGGGACTGAAGCTTTCTTT
abundance: NA; j_gene: TRBJ2-1; d_gene: NA; v_gene: TRBV20-1; CDR3aa: CSAALWAHNEQFF; CDR3nt: TGCAGTGCTGCCCTCTGGGCCCACAATGAGCAGTTCTTC
abundance: NA; j_gene: TRBJ2-7; d_gene: NA; v_gene: TRBV6-5; CDR3aa: CASSYSQPIPYEQYF; CDR3nt: TGTGCCAGCAGTTACTCCCAGCCAATACCCTACGAGCAGTACTTC
abundance: NA; j_gene: TRBJ2-2; d_gene: NA; v_gene: TRBV4-2; CDR3aa: CASSLLARGPPDTGELFF; CDR3nt: TGTGCCAGCAGCCTACTCGCCCGGGGTCCCCCCGACACCGGGGAGCTGTTTTTT
abundance: few; j_gene: TRBJ1-2; d_gene: TRBD1; v_gene: TRBV11-2; CDR3aa: CASSLGEDRGGGYTF; CDR3nt: TGTGCCAGCAGCTTAGGCGAGGACAGGGGAGGTGGCTACACCTTC
abundance: few; j_gene: TRBJ2-1; d_gene: NA; v_gene: TRBV5-5; CDR3aa: CASSLDKNEQFF; CDR3nt: TGTGCCAGCAGCCTCGACAAGAATGAGCAGTTCTTC
abundance: NA; j_gene: TRBJ1-1; d_gene: TRBD1; v_gene: TRBV5-1; CDR3aa: CASSSPGGHAEAFF; CDR3nt: TGCGCCAGCAGCTCGCCAGGGGGGCATGCTGAAGCTTTCTTT
abundance: NA; j_gene: TRBJ2-5; d_gene: NA; v_gene: TRBV5-1; CDR3aa: CASSRSQGSQETQYF; CDR3nt: TGCGCCAGCAGCCGGTCTCAGGGGTCTCAAGAGACCCAGTACTTC
abundance: NA; j_gene: TRBJ2-7; d_gene: NA; v_gene: TRBV28; CDR3aa: CASSSGRQIYEQYF; CDR3nt: TGTGCCAGCAGCTCAGGGCGCCAGATCTACGAGCAGTACTTC
abundance: NA; j_gene: TRBJ1-5; d_gene: NA; v_gene: TRBV7-9; CDR3aa: CASSSGDVLNQPQHF; CDR3nt: TGTGCCAGCAGCTCGGGGGACGTTCTCAATCAGCCCCAGCATTTT
abundance: NA; j_gene: TRBJ2-2; d_gene: NA; v_gene: TRBV3-1; CDR3aa: CASRSPELGSTGELFF; CDR3nt: TGTGCCAGCAGGTCCCCAGAACTAGGGTCCACCGGGGAGCTGTTTTTT
abundance: NA; j_gene: TRBJ2-7; d_gene: NA; v_gene: TRBV5-1; CDR3aa: CASQRQGGYEQYF; CDR3nt: TGCGCCAGCCAACGACAGGGAGGGTACGAGCAGTACTTC
abundance: few; j_gene: TRBJ2-1; d_gene: NA; v_gene: TRBV5-1; CDR3aa: CASSTYPEVYNEQFF; CDR3nt: TGCGCCAGCAGCACCTACCCCGAGGTCTACAATGAGCAGTTCTTC
abundance: few; j_gene: TRBJ1-1; d_gene: NA; v_gene: TRBV11-1; CDR3aa: CASSLSWVNTEAFF; CDR3nt: TGTGCCAGCAGCTTAAGTTGGGTGAACACTGAAGCTTTCTTT
abundance: NA; j_gene: TRBJ2-5; d_gene: NA; v_gene: TRBV7-2; CDR3aa: CASSFPLRGTRYGGQETQYF; CDR3nt: TGTGCCAGCAGCTTCCCCTTACGCGGGACGAGGTACGGCGGGCAAGAGACCCAGTACTTC
abundance: NA; j_gene: TRBJ2-1; d_gene: TRBD2; v_gene: TRBV24-1; CDR3aa: CATSDALVASGSSYNEQFF; CDR3nt: TGTGCCACCAGTGATGCGTTGGTAGCGAGCGGGAGCTCCTACAATGAGCAGTTCTTC
abundance: few; j_gene: TRBJ2-2; d_gene: NA; v_gene: TRBV7-9; CDR3aa: CASSRTYANTGELFF; CDR3nt: TGTGCCAGCAGCCGGACGTACGCGAACACCGGGGAGCTGTTTTTT
abundance: few; j_gene: TRBJ1-1; d_gene: TRBD1; v_gene: TRBV3-1; CDR3aa: CASSQGQGKAFF; CDR3nt: TGTGCCAGCAGCCAAGGACAGGGGAAAGCTTTCTTT
abundance: few; j_gene: TRBJ2-1; d_gene: NA; v_gene: TRBV12-3/TRBV12-4; CDR3aa: CASRRTASSYNEQFF; CDR3nt: TGTGCCAGCAGAAGGACCGCTAGCTCCTACAATGAGCAGTTCTTC
abundance: few; j_gene: TRBJ1-6; d_gene: NA; v_gene: TRBV7-8; CDR3aa: CASSLDGSPLHF; CDR3nt: TGTGCCAGCAGCTTAGATGGCTCACCCCTCCACTTT
abundance: NA; j_gene: TRBJ2-3; d_gene: TRBD2; v_gene: TRBV28; CDR3aa: CASSSGGGSTDTQYF; CDR3nt: TGTGCCAGCAGTTCTGGGGGGGGGAGCACAGATACGCAGTATTTT
abundance: NA; j_gene: TRBJ2-4; d_gene: TRBD1; v_gene: TRBV3-1; CDR3aa: CASSQGTGDIQYF; CDR3nt: TGTGCCAGCAGCCAAGGGACAGGGGACATTCAGTACTTC
abundance: few; j_gene: TRBJ2-7; d_gene: NA; v_gene: TRBV7-9; CDR3aa: CASRATATSYEQYF; CDR3nt: TGTGCCAGCCGCGCGACAGCCACCTCCTACGAGCAGTACTTC
abundance: NA; j_gene: TRBJ1-1; d_gene: NA; v_gene: TRBV5-1; CDR3aa: CASSSRPGPDTEAFF; CDR3nt: TGCGCCAGCAGCTCCCGCCCCGGGCCAGACACTGAAGCTTTCTTT
abundance: NA; j_gene: TRBJ2-7; d_gene: NA; v_gene: TRBV9; CDR3aa: CASSPRGPGYEQYF; CDR3nt: TGTGCCAGCAGCCCCCGTGGGCCCGGCTACGAGCAGTACTTC
abundance: few; j_gene: TRBJ1-1; d_gene: NA; v_gene: TRBV29-1; CDR3aa: CSVERVAAFF; CDR3nt: TGCAGCGTTGAACGGGTGGCAGCTTTCTTT
abundance: many; j_gene: TRBJ2-1; d_gene: TRBD2; v_gene: TRBV5-1; CDR3aa: CASSLGGGTYNEQFF; CDR3nt: TGCGCCAGCAGCTTGGGCGGGGGGACCTACAATGAGCAGTTCTTC
abundance: many; j_gene: TRBJ1-1; d_gene: TRBD1; v_gene: TRBV5-4; CDR3aa: CASSRDRGTEAFF; CDR3nt: TGTGCCAGCAGCCGGGACAGGGGTACTGAAGCTTTCTTT
abundance: few; j_gene: TRBJ1-6; d_gene: TRBD1; v_gene: TRBV6-5; CDR3aa: CASSRDRGRQGYNSPLHF; CDR3nt: TGTGCCAGCAGCCGGGACAGGGGCCGACAAGGATATAATTCACCCCTCCACTTT
abundance: NA; j_gene: TRBJ2-7; d_gene: NA; v_gene: TRBV7-9; CDR3aa: CASSLPGVGEQYF; CDR3nt: TGTGCCAGCAGCCTACCGGGCGTGGGCGAGCAGTACTTC
abundance: NA; j_gene: TRBJ2-1; d_gene: NA; v_gene: TRBV12-3/TRBV12-4; CDR3aa: CASSLVSFGVGNEQFF; CDR3nt: TGTGCCAGCAGTTTAGTCTCTTTTGGAGTAGGGAATGAGCAGTTCTTC
abundance: many; j_gene: TRBJ2-2; d_gene: NA; v_gene: TRBV7-9; CDR3aa: CASSLVPPSGTGELFF; CDR3nt: TGTGCCAGCAGCTTAGTCCCCCCCAGCGGCACCGGGGAGCTGTTTTTT
abundance: few; j_gene: TRBJ2-4; d_gene: NA; v_gene: TRBV7-9; CDR3aa: CASSLPLANNIQYF; CDR3nt: TGTGCCAGCAGCCTACCCCTCGCAAACAACATTCAGTACTTC
abundance: few; j_gene: TRBJ2-3; d_gene: TRBD1; v_gene: TRBV4-2; CDR3aa: CASSQDRGTGGTDTQYF; CDR3nt: TGTGCCAGCAGCCAGGACCGGGGGACAGGCGGCACAGATACGCAGTATTTT
abundance: NA; j_gene: TRBJ2-3; d_gene: TRBD1; v_gene: TRBV20-1; CDR3aa: CSATGTGDPDTQYF; CDR3nt: TGCAGTGCAACAGGGACAGGGGACCCAGATACGCAGTATTTT
abundance: NA; j_gene: TRBJ1-2; d_gene: NA; v_gene: TRBV30; CDR3aa: CAWSVGDGYGYTF; CDR3nt: TGTGCCTGGAGTGTAGGGGACGGTTATGGCTACACCTTC
abundance: few; j_gene: TRBJ2-5; d_gene: NA; v_gene: TRBV12-3/TRBV12-4; CDR3aa: CASRKGGPLSQETQYF; CDR3nt: TGTGCCAGCCGAAAAGGGGGACCCCTCTCCCAAGAGACCCAGTACTTC
abundance: NA; j_gene: TRBJ2-7; d_gene: NA; v_gene: TRBV7-9; CDR3aa: CASSLLTDEQYF; CDR3nt: TGTGCCAGCAGCTTACTGACGGACGAGCAGTACTTC